This T cell receptor (beta chain) was identified in a study of blood T cell repertoires in COVID-19. Study context: Whether acute or convalescent, the COVID-19 samples came from the United States, Italy and Spain.

The assay was immunoSEQ multiplex PCR, and TCRdb's table has in-frame clones only and misses some. The data contain roughly 230,000 clones, 85% to 90% of them singletons. The clonotype was recovered from a woman aged 40 to 50 who had recovered from COVID-19. Sequencing input: peripheral blood.

The DNA for the CDR3 is TGTGCCAGTGGAAGGGTTGGGAGCACTGAAGCTTTCTTT. The encoded protein is CASGRVGSTEAFF. V usage is TRBV19 and J usage is TRBJ1-1; no firm D call. Germline CDR1 LNHDA, CDR2 SQIVND (reference sequence). The CDR3 has 13 residues. Trimming took off 8 bases at V and 4 bases at J, with 14 bases between the two ends. Together with reference TRBV19 and TRBJ1-1, the CDR3 gives the full variable domain: DGGITQSPKYLFRKEGQNVTLSCEQNLNHDAMYWYRQDPGQGLRLIYYSQIVNDFQKGDIAEGYSVSREKKESFPLTVTSAQKNPTAFYLCASGRVGSTEAFFGQGTRLTVV.